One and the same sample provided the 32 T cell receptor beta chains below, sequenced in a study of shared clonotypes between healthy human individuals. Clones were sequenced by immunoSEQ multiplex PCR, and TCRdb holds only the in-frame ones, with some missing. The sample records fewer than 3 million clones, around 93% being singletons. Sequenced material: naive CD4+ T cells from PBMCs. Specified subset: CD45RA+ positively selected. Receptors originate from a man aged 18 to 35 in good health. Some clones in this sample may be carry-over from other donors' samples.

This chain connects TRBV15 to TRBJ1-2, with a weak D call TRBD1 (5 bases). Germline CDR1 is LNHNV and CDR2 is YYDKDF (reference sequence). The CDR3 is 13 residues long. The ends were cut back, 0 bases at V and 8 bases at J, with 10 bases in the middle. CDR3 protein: CATSRDEGEGYTF. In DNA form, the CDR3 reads TGTGCCACCAGCAGAGATGAAGGGGAGGGCTACACCTTC.

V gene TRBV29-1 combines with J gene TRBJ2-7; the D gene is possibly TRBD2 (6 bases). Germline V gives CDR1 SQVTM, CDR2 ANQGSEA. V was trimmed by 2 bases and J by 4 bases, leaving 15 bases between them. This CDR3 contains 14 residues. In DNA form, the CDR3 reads TGCAGCGTTGAAACTCCGGGGGTTAGATACGAGCAGTACTTC. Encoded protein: CSVETPGVRYEQYF.

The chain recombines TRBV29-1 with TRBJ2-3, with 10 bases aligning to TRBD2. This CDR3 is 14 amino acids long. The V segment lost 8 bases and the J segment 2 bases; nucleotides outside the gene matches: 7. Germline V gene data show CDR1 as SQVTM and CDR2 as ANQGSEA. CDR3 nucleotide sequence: TGCAGCTCACGGACTAGCGGACTCACAGATACGCAGTATTTT. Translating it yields CSSRTSGLTDTQYF.

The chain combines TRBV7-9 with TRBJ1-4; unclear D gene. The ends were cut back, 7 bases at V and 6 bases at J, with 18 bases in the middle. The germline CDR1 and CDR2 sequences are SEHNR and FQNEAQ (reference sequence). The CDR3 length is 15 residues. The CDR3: CASIPEAVGDEKLFF. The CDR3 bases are TGTGCCAGCATACCGGAGGCCGTGGGAGATGAAAAACTGTTTTTT.

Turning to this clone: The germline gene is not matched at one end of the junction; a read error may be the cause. CDR3 in amino acids: CASSSFGTHLF. The DNA for the CDR3 is TGTGCCAGCAGTTCCTTTGGGACGCACCTTTTT. The genes are TRBV28 and TRBJ1-4; the D gene is possibly TRBD1 (5 bases). Looked up from germline, CDR1 is MDHEN and CDR2 is SYDVKM. The CDR3 contains 11 residues.

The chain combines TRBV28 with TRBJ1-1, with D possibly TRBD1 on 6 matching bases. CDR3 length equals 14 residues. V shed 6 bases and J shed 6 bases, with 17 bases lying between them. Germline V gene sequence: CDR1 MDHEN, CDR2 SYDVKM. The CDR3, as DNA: TGTGCCAGCAGACGAACCGGACAGTTCCCTGAAGCTTTCTTT. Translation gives CASRRTGQFPEAFF.

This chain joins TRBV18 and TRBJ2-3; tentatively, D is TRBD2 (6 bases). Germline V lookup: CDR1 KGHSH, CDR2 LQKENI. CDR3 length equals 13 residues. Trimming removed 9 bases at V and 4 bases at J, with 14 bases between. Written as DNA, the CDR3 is TGTGCCAGTGGAGGCGGGATATCAGATACGCAGTATTTT. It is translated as CASGGGISDTQYF.

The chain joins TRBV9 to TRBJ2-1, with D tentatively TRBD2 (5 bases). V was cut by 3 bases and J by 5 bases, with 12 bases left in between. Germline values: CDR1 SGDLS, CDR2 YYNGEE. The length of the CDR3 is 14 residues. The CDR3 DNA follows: TGTGCCAGCAGCGGAGGACTCGGGCACAATGAGCAGTTCTTC. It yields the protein CASSGGLGHNEQFF.

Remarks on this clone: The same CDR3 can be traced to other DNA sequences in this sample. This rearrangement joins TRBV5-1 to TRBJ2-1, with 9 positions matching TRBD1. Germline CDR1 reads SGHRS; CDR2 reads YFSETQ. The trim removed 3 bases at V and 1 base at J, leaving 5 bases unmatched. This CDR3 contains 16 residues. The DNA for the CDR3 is TGCGCCAGCAGCTCTACGACAGGGGGGTCCTACAATGAGCAGTTCTTC. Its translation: CASSSTTGGSYNEQFF.

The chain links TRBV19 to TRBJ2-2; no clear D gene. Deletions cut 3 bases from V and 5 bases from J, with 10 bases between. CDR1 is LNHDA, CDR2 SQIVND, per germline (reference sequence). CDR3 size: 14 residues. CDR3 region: CASSMSRPTGELFF. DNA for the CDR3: TGTGCCAGTAGTATGTCCCGCCCTACCGGGGAGCTGTTTTTT.

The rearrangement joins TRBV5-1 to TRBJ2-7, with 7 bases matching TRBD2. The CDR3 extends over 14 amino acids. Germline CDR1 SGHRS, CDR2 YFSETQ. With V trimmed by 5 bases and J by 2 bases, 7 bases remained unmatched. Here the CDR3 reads CASRGGTGPYEQYF. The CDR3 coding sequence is TGCGCCAGCAGGGGGGGGACTGGACCCTACGAGCAGTACTTC.

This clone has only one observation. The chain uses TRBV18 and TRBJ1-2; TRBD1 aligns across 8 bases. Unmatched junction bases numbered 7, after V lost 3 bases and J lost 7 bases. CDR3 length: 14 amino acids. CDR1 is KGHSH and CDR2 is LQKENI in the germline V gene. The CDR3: CASSPDRGTGGYTF. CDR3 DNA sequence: TGTGCCAGCTCACCCGACAGGGGAACGGGTGGCTACACCTTC.

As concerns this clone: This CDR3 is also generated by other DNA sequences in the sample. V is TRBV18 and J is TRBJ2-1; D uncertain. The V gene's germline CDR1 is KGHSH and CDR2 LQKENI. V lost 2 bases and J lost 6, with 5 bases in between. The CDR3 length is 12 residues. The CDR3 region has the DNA TGTGCCAGCTCACCATCGGGCAATGAGCAGTTCTTC. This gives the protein CASSPSGNEQFF.

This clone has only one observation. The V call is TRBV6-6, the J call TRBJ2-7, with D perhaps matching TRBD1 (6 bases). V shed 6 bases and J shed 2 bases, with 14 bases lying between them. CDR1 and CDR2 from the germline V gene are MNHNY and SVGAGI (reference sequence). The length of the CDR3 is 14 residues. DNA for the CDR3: TGTGCCAGCAGCCCCGACAGGACCCCCTACGAGCAGTACTTC. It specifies CASSPDRTPYEQYF.

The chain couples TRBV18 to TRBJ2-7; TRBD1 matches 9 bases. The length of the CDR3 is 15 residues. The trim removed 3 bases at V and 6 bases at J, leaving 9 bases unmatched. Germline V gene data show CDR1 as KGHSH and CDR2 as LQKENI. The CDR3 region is CASSPPGQGFGEQYF. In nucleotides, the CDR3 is TGTGCCAGCTCACCCCCGGGACAGGGATTTGGCGAGCAGTACTTC.

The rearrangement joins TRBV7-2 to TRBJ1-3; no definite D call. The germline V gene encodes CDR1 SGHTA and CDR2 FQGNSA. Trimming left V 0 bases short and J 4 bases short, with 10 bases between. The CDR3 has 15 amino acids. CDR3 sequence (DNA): TGTGCCAGCAGCTTAGCTTACAGAGACGGAAACACCATATATTTT. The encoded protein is CASSLAYRDGNTIYF.

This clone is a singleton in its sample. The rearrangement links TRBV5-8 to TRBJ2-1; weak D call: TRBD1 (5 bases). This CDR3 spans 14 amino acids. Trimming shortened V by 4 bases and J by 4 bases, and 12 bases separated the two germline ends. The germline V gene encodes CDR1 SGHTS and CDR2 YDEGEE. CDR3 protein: CASSPKGPYNEQFF. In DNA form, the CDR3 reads TGTGCCAGCAGCCCCAAGGGGCCATACAATGAGCAGTTCTTC.

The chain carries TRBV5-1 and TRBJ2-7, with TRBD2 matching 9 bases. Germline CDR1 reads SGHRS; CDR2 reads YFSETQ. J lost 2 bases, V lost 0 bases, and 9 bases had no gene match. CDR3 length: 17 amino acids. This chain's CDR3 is CASSLAPPSGKTYEQYF. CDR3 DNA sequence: TGCGCCAGCAGCTTGGCCCCGCCTAGCGGGAAAACCTACGAGCAGTACTTC.

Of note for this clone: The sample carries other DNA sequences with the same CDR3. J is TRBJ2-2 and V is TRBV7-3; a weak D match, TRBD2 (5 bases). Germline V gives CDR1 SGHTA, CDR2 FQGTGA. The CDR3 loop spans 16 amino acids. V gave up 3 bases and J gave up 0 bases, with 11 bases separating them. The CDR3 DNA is TGTGCCAGCAGCTTTGGCGGGTCCACGAACACCGGGGAGCTGTTTTTT. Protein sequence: CASSFGGSTNTGELFF. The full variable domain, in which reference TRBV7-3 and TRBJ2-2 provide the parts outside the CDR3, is GAGVSQTPSNKVTEKGKYVELRCDPISGHTALYWYRQSLGQGPEFLIYFQGTGAADDSGLPNDRFFAVRPEGSVSTLKIQRTERGDSAVYLCASSFGGSTNTGELFFGEGSRLTVL.

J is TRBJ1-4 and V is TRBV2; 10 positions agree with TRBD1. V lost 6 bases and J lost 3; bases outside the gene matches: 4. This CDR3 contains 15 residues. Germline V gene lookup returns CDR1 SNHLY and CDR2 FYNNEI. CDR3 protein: CASRGTGASNEKLFF. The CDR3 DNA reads TGTGCCAGCAGGGGGACAGGGGCCTCTAATGAAAAACTGTTTTTT.

The CDR3 coding sequence is TGTGCCAGCAGTGACCCTTGGCGGGGGAACAATGAGCAGTTCTTC. Translation: CASSDPWRGNNEQFF. This chain joins TRBV6-1 and TRBJ2-1, with 7 bases fitting TRBD2. The ends lost 3 bases at V and 5 bases at J; junction bases unmatched: 7. From germline, CDR1 is MNHNS and CDR2 SASEGT. This CDR3 contains 15 residues.

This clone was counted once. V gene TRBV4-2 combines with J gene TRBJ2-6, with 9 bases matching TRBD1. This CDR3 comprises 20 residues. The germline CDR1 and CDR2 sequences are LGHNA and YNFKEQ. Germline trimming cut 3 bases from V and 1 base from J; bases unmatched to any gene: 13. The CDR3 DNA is TGTGCCAGCAGCCACGGGACAGGGATGGCGGGATGGTCTGGGGCCAACGTCCTGACTTTC. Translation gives CASSHGTGMAGWSGANVLTF.

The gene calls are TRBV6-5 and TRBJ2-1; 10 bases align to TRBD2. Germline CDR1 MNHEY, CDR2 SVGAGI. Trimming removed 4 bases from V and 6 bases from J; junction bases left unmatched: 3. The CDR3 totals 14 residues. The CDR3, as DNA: TGTGCCAGCAGTTTCGGACTAGCGGTCAATGAGCAGTTCTTC. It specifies CASSFGLAVNEQFF.

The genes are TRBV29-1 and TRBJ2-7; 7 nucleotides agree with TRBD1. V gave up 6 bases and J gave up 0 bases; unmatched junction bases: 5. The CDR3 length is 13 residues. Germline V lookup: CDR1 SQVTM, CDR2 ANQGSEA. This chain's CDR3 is CSVRGQSSYEQYF. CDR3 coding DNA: TGCAGCGTCCGGGGACAGAGCTCCTACGAGCAGTACTTC.

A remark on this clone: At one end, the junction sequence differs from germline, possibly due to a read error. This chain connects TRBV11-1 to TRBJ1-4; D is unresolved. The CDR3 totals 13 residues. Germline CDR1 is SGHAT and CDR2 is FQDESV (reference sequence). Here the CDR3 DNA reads TGTGCCAGCAGCTTAGGGACCCAGGAAAGACTGTTTTTT. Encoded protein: CASSLGTQERLFF.

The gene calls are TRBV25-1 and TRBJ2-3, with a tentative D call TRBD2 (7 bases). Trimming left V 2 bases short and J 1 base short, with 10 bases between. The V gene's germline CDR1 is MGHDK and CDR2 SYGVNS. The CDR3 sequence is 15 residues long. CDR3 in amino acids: CASSEGGAGTDTQYF. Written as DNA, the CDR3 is TGTGCCAGCAGTGAAGGGGGGGCTGGCACAGATACGCAGTATTTT.

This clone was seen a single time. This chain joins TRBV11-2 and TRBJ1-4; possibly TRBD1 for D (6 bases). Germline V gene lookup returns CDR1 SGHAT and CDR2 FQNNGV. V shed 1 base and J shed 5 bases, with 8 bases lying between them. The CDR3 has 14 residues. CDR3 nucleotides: TGTGCCAGCAGCTTAGGGGGGCCCAATGAAAAACTGTTTTTT. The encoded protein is CASSLGGPNEKLFF.

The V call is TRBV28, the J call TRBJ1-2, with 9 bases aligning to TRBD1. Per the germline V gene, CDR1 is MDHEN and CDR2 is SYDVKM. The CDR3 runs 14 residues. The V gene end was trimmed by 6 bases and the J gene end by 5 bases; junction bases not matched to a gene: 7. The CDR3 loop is CASSEPGQGYGYTF. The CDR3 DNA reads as TGTGCCAGCAGCGAACCGGGACAGGGTTATGGCTACACCTTC.

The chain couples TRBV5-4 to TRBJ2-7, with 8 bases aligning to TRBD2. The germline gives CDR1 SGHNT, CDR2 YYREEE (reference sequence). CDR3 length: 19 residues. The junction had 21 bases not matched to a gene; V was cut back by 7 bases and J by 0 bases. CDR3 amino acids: CASRRQEGSSAGGSYEQYF. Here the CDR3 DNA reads TGTGCCAGCCGACGACAGGAGGGGAGTTCGGCGGGAGGCTCCTACGAGCAGTACTTC.

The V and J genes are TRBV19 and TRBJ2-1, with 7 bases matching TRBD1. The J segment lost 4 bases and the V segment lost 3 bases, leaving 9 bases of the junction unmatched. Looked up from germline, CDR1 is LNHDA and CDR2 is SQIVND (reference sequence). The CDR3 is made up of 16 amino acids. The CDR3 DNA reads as TGTGCCAGTAGTATTGGGGCAGACAGGGAATACAATGAGCAGTTCTTC. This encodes CASSIGADREYNEQFF.

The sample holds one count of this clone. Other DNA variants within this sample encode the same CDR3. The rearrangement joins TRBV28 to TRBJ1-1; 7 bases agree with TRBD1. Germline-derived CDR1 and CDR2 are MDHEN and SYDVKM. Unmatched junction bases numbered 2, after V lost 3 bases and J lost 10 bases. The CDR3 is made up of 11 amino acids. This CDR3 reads CASSFAGGAFF. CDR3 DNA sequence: TGTGCCAGCAGTTTCGCAGGGGGAGCTTTCTTT.

The CDR3 DNA sequence: TGTGCCAGCAGTGACCCTCCCTATGGCTACACCTTC. Its translation is CASSDPPYGYTF. The chain links TRBV6-1 to TRBJ1-2; D ambiguous. Germline CDR1 and CDR2: MNHNS and SASEGT. V was cut by 3 bases and J by 4 bases, with 6 bases left in between. There are 12 residues in the CDR3.